This T cell receptor (beta chain) was identified in a study of T cell responses to AZD1222 COVID-19 vaccine. Findings and caveats of the study: Among the donors, most were white British and more were female, and clonal diversity was possibly underestimated. Spike-specific TCR breadth and depth rose after two AZD1222 doses. Repertoire sampling occurred only after the peak T cell response.

The germline V and J ends were trimmed by 0 bases and 0 bases, with 7 bases remaining between them. This CDR3 spans 14 amino acids. Per the germline V gene, CDR1 is SGDLS and CDR2 is YYNGEE. Produced via immunoSEQ multiplex PCR; TCRdb's table is partial and in-frame only. In the table there are some 100,000 clones, 70% to 90% of which are singletons. A remark on this clone: The target antigen is unknown.

This rearrangement joins TRBV9 to TRBJ2-7; D remains ambiguous. The source of this sequence is an adult in good health. The specimen comprised peripheral blood, sampled on day 0 of MenACWY control vaccination. For the CDR3, the DNA is TGTGCCAGCAGCGTAGTTTACAGCTCCTACGAGCAGTACTTC. Translating gives CASSVVYSSYEQYF.